This T cell receptor (beta chain) was documented in a study of a mutant IDH1 vaccine in newly diagnosed glioma (dated by TCRdb to 2020 to 2023). Notes on the research overall: In the chemotherapy-containing groups, vaccination started alongside temozolomide cycles, whereas in patients who had radiotherapy alone it started 4-6 weeks after radiotherapy. Before enrollment, most patients had been given radiochemotherapy with temozolomide as standard therapy, while the rest had received either radiotherapy alone or temozolomide alone. The week-35 safety follow-up took place at visit V12, and the week-47 end of study took place at visit V13. The roughly 30 treated patients were around 62% male and around 38% female, with a mean age of around 40 years. Six visits were used for peripheral blood collection: V03 (baseline), V05, V07, V10, V12 and V13. Longitudinal TCRB deep sequencing was done for 25 to 30 treated patients, wherever samples were available for exploratory analyses. What the authors observed across the whole study: According to the authors, sample limitations meant that analyses of patient blood samples could not be reproduced. Selection of PBMC samples for TCRB deep sequencing was based on availability. Vaccine-induced immune responses across multiple MHC alleles were detected in about 92% of patients. No apparent relationship was observed between pseudoprogression and alterations in the top peripheral T cell clonotypes detected by TCRB sequencing.

The protocol used for the library was the immunoSEQ multiplex PCR assay. Rearranged TCR beta chain sequences were amplified with the hsTCRB Kit following the manufacturer's protocol. TCRB libraries were sequenced on an Illumina MiSeq. The authors' analysis ran thus. The kit vendor's proprietary platform handled demultiplexing, trimming and gene mapping. TCRdb mirrors the immuneACCESS table, restricted to in-frame sequences. Some clones are absent from its copies; in checked studies, under half trace to an unresolved V gene, and the reason for the others is unknown. V and J calls and clone size come straight from that table; D and trimming were deduced from the DNA. This sample holds tens of thousands of clones; approximately 89% were observed only once. The ten largest make up around 2.2% of the sample. A word on this clone: What antigen it recognizes has not been identified. Base qualities are not recorded, but no much larger clone differs from it by a single base.

From cysteine to phenylalanine, the CDR3 is 15 amino acids long. Only the CDR3 DNA is retained, 45 bases long and in frame from the first base. CDR1 and CDR2 (LNHDA, SQIVND) derive from the germline V gene (reference sequence). Clipping removes 5 bases from V and 6 bases from J, with 6 as the unmatched junction base count. The time point label corresponds to: week 47, end of study. Each vaccine dose was 300 ug of a 20-mer mutant IDH1 peptide in Montanide, given subcutaneously with topical imiquimod. Patients were given eight vaccinations, in weeks 1, 3, 5, 7, 11, 15, 19 and 23, which matched visits V03 through V10. Donors had newly diagnosed WHO grade 3 or 4 IDH1-mutant astrocytomas with loss of nuclear ATRX. The samples were drawn from NOA16, a multicentre, single-arm, open-label phase I trial in Germany that tested a mutant IDH1 peptide vaccine in humans for the first time. The DNeasy Blood and Tissue Kit was used to extract genomic DNA from EDTA blood for TCRB sequencing.

Sequenced material: PBMCs, taken from a glioma patient whose treatment included an IDH1 peptide vaccine. This sequence originates from a man aged 40-49 years with glioma. The V gene is TRBV19 and the J gene is TRBJ2-7, and 14 junction bases match TRBD2. The CDR3 reads CASSPGLAGAGEQYF. The nucleotide sequence reads as follows: TGTGCCAGTAGTCCGGGACTAGCGGGAGCCGGCGAGCAGTACTTC.